The 28 T cell receptor beta chains reported below all come from one sample, sequenced in a study of blood T cells in healthy people across ages. For the second PCR, which ran for about 6 to 12 cycles, a sample-barcoded 5' primer and a J-beta primer mix were used. Via MiXCR, TCRdb re-called the 5' RACE reads, giving one row per CDR3 protein. The repertoire holds roughly 1,100,000 distinct CDR3 sequences, with less than 25% as singletons. These data were likewise used in another study, on T cells of mothers and their children.

Sequenced input: blood. The receptors here all came from a girl aged 2 to 10 in good health.

The rearrangement joins TRBV7-2 to TRBJ1-2; possible D gene TRBD1, 5 bases. The length of the CDR3 is 15 residues. V shed 4 bases and J shed 4 bases, with 16 bases lying between them. Germline values: CDR1 SGHTA, CDR2 FQGNSA. CDR3 nucleotide sequence: TGTGCCAGCAGCTCCTCAGGGACTTCTACCTATGGCTACACCTTC. Translation gives CASSSSGTSTYGYTF.

This clonotype has just a few counts. The chain is built from TRBV7-9 and TRBJ2-7; 12 bases are shared with TRBD2. The CDR3 extends over 15 amino acids. The germline CDR1 and CDR2 sequences are SEHNR and FQNEAQ (reference sequence). Trimming at V came to 5 bases and at J to 3 bases, leaving 5 bases not matched to a gene. Here the CDR3 DNA reads TGTGCCAGCAGCAAGCCGACTAGCGGGAGCTACGAGCAGTACTTC. Amino acid sequence: CASSKPTSGSYEQYF.

This clonotype was found a few times. This chain connects TRBV29-1 to TRBJ2-2; D not resolved. V lost 3 bases and J 2 bases, leaving 7 bases between the germline ends. The CDR3 contains 13 residues. Germline V gene data show CDR1 as SQVTM and CDR2 as ANQGSEA. CDR3: CSVELVNTGELFF. CDR3 in DNA: TGCAGCGTTGAGTTGGTTAACACCGGGGAGCTGTTTTTT.

The V gene is TRBV15, the J gene TRBJ2-2, with a tentative D call TRBD1 (5 bases). Per germline, CDR1 LNHNV and CDR2 YYDKDF (reference sequence). V was shortened by 2 bases and J by 2 bases, with 15 bases between the two germline ends. The CDR3 is 17 amino acids. The CDR3 DNA is TGTGCCACCAGCAGAATGCCTTTAGGGGTCAACACCGGGGAGCTGTTTTTT. It codes for CATSRMPLGVNTGELFF. The entire variable domain, with the rest obtained from reference TRBV15 and TRBJ2-2, is as follows: DAMVIQNPRYQVTQFGKPVTLSCSQTLNHNVMYWYQQKSSQAPKLLFHYYDKDFNNEADTPDNFQSRRPNTSFCFLDIRSPGLGDTAMYLCATSRMPLGVNTGELFFGEGSRLTVL.

This chain connects TRBV29-1 to TRBJ2-5; possibly TRBD1 for D (5 bases). Deletions cut 6 bases from V and 2 bases from J, with 13 bases between. Germline CDR1 reads SQVTM; CDR2 reads ANQGSEA. The CDR3 totals 13 residues. The CDR3 loop is CSVMGQLQETQYF. The CDR3 bases are TGCAGCGTCATGGGGCAGCTGCAAGAGACCCAGTACTTC.

This clonotype was observed many times. This chain links TRBV7-2 with TRBJ2-5, with a possible D match to TRBD1 (5 bases). The DNA end is more similar to TRBJ2-7, so the J call may be wrong. From germline, CDR1 is SGHTA and CDR2 FQGNSA. There are 14 residues in the CDR3. The CDR3: CASSLARGSYEQYF. The CDR3 DNA sequence: TGTGCCAGCAGCTTGGCTAGGGGTTCCTACGAGCAGTACTTC.

V and J are TRBV27 and TRBJ2-5; 9 positions agree with TRBD2. The ends lost 7 bases at V and 4 bases at J; junction bases unmatched: 10. This CDR3 spans 15 amino acids. Germline CDR1 and CDR2: MNHEY and SMNVEV (reference sequence). The chain's CDR3 is CASTISGSLTETQYF. The CDR3 nucleotides read TGTGCCAGCACCATTAGCGGGAGTCTAACAGAGACCCAGTACTTC.

Comments on this clonotype: One end of the junction fails to match germline, which may point to a read error. The rearrangement uses TRBV9 and TRBJ2-1; D not resolved. Matching the DNA end better, TRBJ2-7 makes the J call doubtful. The germline gives CDR1 SGDLS, CDR2 YYNGEE. The CDR3 is 15 residues long. The CDR3 DNA sequence: TGTGCCAGCGGCGTGGGCGACTCAGTATCCTACGAGCAGTACTTC. It specifies CASGVGDSVSYEQYF.

As concerns this clonotype: An end of the junction differs from the germline gene, which may be a read error. The chain employs TRBV7-3 and TRBJ2-5; 8 nucleotides agree with TRBD1. CDR1 and CDR2 from the germline V gene are SGHTA and FQGTGA. The CDR3 has 13 amino acids. CDR3 residues: CASSFTGGETQCF. Written as DNA, the CDR3 is TGTGCCAGCAGCTTTACAGGGGGAGAGACCCAGTGCTTC.

In this sample, this clonotype turned up a few times. The chain recombines TRBV4-3 with TRBJ2-5, with 7 bases matching TRBD2. Near its end, the DNA agrees better with TRBJ2-7, so the J call may be wrong. Germline V lookup: CDR1 LGHNA, CDR2 YSLEER. This CDR3 region has 16 residues. The DNA of the CDR3 is TGCGCCAGCAGCCAAGTTACTAGCGATCCAACCTACGAGCAGTACTTC. Its translation is CASSQVTSDPTYEQYF.

This clonotype was detected a few times. The chain joins TRBV4-3 to TRBJ2-3; D is undetermined. CDR1 and CDR2 (germline): LGHNA, YSLEER. Trimming stripped 0 bases from V and 2 bases from J, with 9 bases between. CDR3 size: 15 residues. CDR3 loop: CASSQDQAFTDTQYF. DNA for the CDR3: TGCGCCAGCAGCCAAGATCAAGCCTTCACAGATACGCAGTATTTT.

This clonotype was seen a few times. V usage is TRBV12-3 or TRBV12-4 and J usage is TRBJ1-1, with TRBD1 as a possible D gene (5 bases). This CDR3 has 14 residues. The V and J ends lost 6 bases and 6 bases respectively, with 17 bases between them. In nucleotides, the CDR3 is TGTGCCAGCAGCTGGGCACAGGAATCGCCTGAAGCTTTCTTT. Its protein is CASSWAQESPEAFF.

This clonotype was seen just once. The genes are TRBV16 and TRBJ1-2; TRBD1 might be the D (5 bases). The CDR3 is 15 residues long. Looked up from germline, CDR1 is KGHSY and CDR2 is FQNENV. V was clipped by 4 bases and J by 5 bases, with 17 bases between them. CDR3 in amino acids: CASSPLVQGQYGYTF. The CDR3 nucleotides read TGTGCCAGCAGCCCCCTGGTGCAGGGCCAATATGGCTACACCTTC. Together with reference TRBV16 and TRBJ1-2, the CDR3 gives the full variable domain: GEEVAQTPKHLVRGEGQKAKLYCAPIKGHSYVFWYQQVLKNEFKFLISFQNENVFDETGMPKERFSAKCLPNSPCSLEIQATKLEDSAVYFCASSPLVQGQYGYTFGSGTRLTVV.

Only a few counts were recorded for this clonotype. The chain combines TRBV6-2 or TRBV6-3 with TRBJ2-5; TRBD2 is a possible D gene (6 bases). The V and J ends lost 6 bases and 5 bases respectively, with 19 bases between them. CDR3 size: 15 residues. Germline V lookup: CDR1 MNHEY, CDR2 SVGEGT. The CDR3, as DNA: TGTGCCAGCAGACATTCGCGGGGCCAGAGGGAGACCCAGTACTTC. Encoded protein: CASRHSRGQRETQYF.

This clonotype was observed a few times. The V and J genes are TRBV7-3 and TRBJ2-5, with TRBD2 matching 11 bases. The J call could be wrong; TRBJ2-1 is a better fit for the DNA end. CDR1 is SGHTA and CDR2 is FQGTGA in the germline V gene. The CDR3 loop spans 15 amino acids. The chain's CDR3 is CASSTLAGGMSEQFF. The CDR3 coding sequence is TGTGCCAGCAGCACCCTAGCGGGAGGCATGAGTGAGCAGTTCTTC.

The V and J genes are TRBV29-1 and TRBJ2-7; D remains ambiguous. The CDR3 has 15 amino acids. Trimming removed 0 bases from V and 2 bases from J, with 14 bases in between. Germline lookup yields CDR1 SQVTM and CDR2 ANQGSEA. The CDR3 spells CSVEDWVGETYEQYF. In DNA form, the CDR3 reads TGCAGCGTTGAAGACTGGGTGGGCGAAACCTACGAGCAGTACTTC.

The chain links TRBV4-3 to TRBJ2-7, with TRBD1 identical over 7 bases. The CDR3 has 15 residues. Germline V gives CDR1 LGHNA, CDR2 YSLEER. V lost 2 bases, J lost 2 bases, and 6 bases stayed unmatched. The CDR3 loop is CASSQYRDSPYEQYF. The CDR3 DNA reads as TGCGCCAGCAGCCAATATAGGGACAGCCCCTACGAGCAGTACTTC.

V and J are TRBV2 and TRBJ1-2; D is perhaps TRBD1 (6 bases). Germline CDR1 and CDR2: SNHLY and FYNNEI. The CDR3 is 17 residues long. Trimming stripped 0 bases from V and 6 bases from J, with 20 bases between. The CDR3, as DNA: TGTGCCAGCAGTGAAGCGCCTTCTTACCGGGACACCAATGGCTACACCTTC. Its translation is CASSEAPSYRDTNGYTF.

This clonotype showed up just a few times. This chain uses TRBV12-3 or TRBV12-4 with TRBJ2-1; TRBD2 is a possible D gene (5 bases). With 7 bases removed from V and 4 bases from J, the gap between germline ends came to 11 bases. This CDR3 region has 13 residues. CDR3 coding DNA: TGTGCCAGCAAGGAGGACGGATACAATGAGCAGTTCTTC. Protein sequence: CASKEDGYNEQFF.

The CDR3 here is CASSLAGGQFFYGYTF. The CDR3 DNA reads TGTGCCAGCAGCTTAGCGGGGGGACAGTTTTTCTATGGCTACACCTTC. The chain uses TRBV7-8 and TRBJ1-2; 7 bases align to TRBD1. This CDR3 comprises 16 residues. Germline V gene data show CDR1 as SGHVS and CDR2 as FQNEAQ. With 0 bases clipped from V and 4 bases from J, the junction kept 8 bases outside the gene matches.

V and J are TRBV7-9 and TRBJ1-2, with D possibly matching TRBD1 (5 bases). V lost 4 bases, J lost 4 bases, and 16 bases lay in between. Germline values: CDR1 SEHNR, CDR2 FQNEAQ (reference sequence). The CDR3 extends over 15 amino acids. CDR3 protein: CASSSDRDVSYGYTF. CDR3 in DNA: TGTGCCAGCAGCTCGGACCGGGACGTTAGCTATGGCTACACCTTC.

This clonotype was observed a few times. The rearrangement uses TRBV20-1 and TRBJ1-2; TRBD1 matches at 9 bases. Per germline, CDR1 DFQATT and CDR2 SNEGSKA (reference sequence). The J segment lost 6 bases and the V segment lost 6 bases, leaving 8 bases of the junction unmatched. The CDR3 is made up of 13 amino acids. CDR3 sequence: CSATDRGFDGYTF. CDR3 nucleotides: TGCAGTGCAACAGACAGGGGGTTTGATGGCTACACCTTC.

This clonotype came up a few times. This chain joins TRBV29-1 and TRBJ2-3, with 7 bases lining up with TRBD2. CDR3 length: 13 residues. Germline V gene data show CDR1 as SQVTM and CDR2 as ANQGSEA. V shed 7 bases, J shed 1 base, and the junction held 5 bases outside the gene matches. The CDR3 is CSAKSGGTDTQYF. The CDR3 bases are TGCAGCGCAAAGAGCGGGGGCACAGATACGCAGTATTTT.

The rearrangement links TRBV5-1 to TRBJ2-5; D call uncertain. Per germline, CDR1 SGHRS and CDR2 YFSETQ. V was cut by 1 base and J by 1 base, with 8 bases left in between. The CDR3 is 14 residues long. Here the CDR3 reads CASSLRPAQETQYF. The CDR3 nucleotides are TGCGCCAGCAGCTTGAGGCCAGCCCAAGAGACCCAGTACTTC.

This chain links TRBV11-3 with TRBJ2-2; no reliable D call. V dropped 0 bases and J dropped 3 bases, with 11 bases sitting between them. This CDR3 has 16 amino acids. Germline-derived CDR1 and CDR2 are SGHNT and YENEEA. The CDR3, as DNA: TGTGCCAGCAGCTTAGATGGTAGCCCAGACACCGGGGAGCTGTTTTTT. Protein product: CASSLDGSPDTGELFF.

This clonotype was recorded a few times. V and J are TRBV7-2 and TRBJ1-1; D is possibly TRBD1 (6 bases). This CDR3 has 14 residues. CDR1 is SGHTA and CDR2 is FQGNSA in the germline V gene. V was cut by 3 bases and J by 4 bases, with 12 bases left in between. The CDR3 protein is CASSFLRTATEAFF. CDR3 coding DNA: TGTGCCAGCAGCTTTCTTCGGACAGCCACTGAAGCTTTCTTT.

This clonotype has just a few counts. The chain is built from TRBV3-1 and TRBJ2-3; D unclear. This CDR3 is 14 amino acids long. Trimming removed 0 bases at V and 6 bases at J, with 10 bases between. Germline loops: CDR1 LGHDT, CDR2 YNNKEL (reference sequence). CDR3 protein: CASSQEIRGDTQYF. The DNA for the CDR3 is TGTGCCAGCAGCCAAGAGATCCGTGGGGATACGCAGTATTTT.

This chain connects TRBV4-1 to TRBJ2-7; D unclear. The length of the CDR3 is 14 residues. Trimming left V 2 bases short and J 6 bases short, with 14 bases between. Germline V gives CDR1 MGHRA, CDR2 YSYEKL. This CDR3 is CASSQRAPQSEQYF. In DNA, the CDR3 is TGCGCCAGCAGCCAACGCGCCCCCCAAAGCGAGCAGTACTTC.